A selection of T cell receptor beta chains follows, all from one sample in a study of blood T cells in healthy people across ages. TCRdb passed the 5' RACE reads through MiXCR, listing each CDR3 protein once. The top ten hold 10% to 15% of the sample, which has 700,000 to 850,000 distinct CDR3 sequences, roughly 34% seen once. Source material: blood. The receptors here all came from a man between 18 and 29 years old in good health. Both conserved end residues are part of each CDR3. The order of the fields is D gene, V gene, clone size, J gene, CDR3 protein, CDR3 DNA. D genes are given only for firm matches. Where a row states a size, it is once, few, many or the class of an expanded clone; other rows omit it.

D gene: .
V gene: TRBV10-3
clone size: .
J gene: TRBJ2-1
CDR3 protein: CAISPVGSYNEQFF
CDR3 DNA: TGTGCCATCAGCCCCGTGGGGTCCTACAATGAGCAGTTCTTC

D gene: TRBD1
V gene: TRBV4-2
clone size: few
J gene: TRBJ1-1
CDR3 protein: CASSQDFLTGRDEAFF
CDR3 DNA: TGTGCCAGCAGCCAAGATTTTCTGACAGGGAGGGATGAAGCTTTCTTT

D gene: TRBD1
V gene: TRBV15
clone size: .
J gene: TRBJ2-5
CDR3 protein: CATSRGQGLETQYF
CDR3 DNA: TGTGCCACCAGCAGAGGACAGGGGCTAGAGACCCAGTACTTC

D gene: TRBD2
V gene: TRBV4-2
clone size: .
J gene: TRBJ2-1
CDR3 protein: CASSQSPGGHSYNEQFF
CDR3 DNA: TGTGCCAGCAGCCAGTCCCCGGGGGGGCACTCCTACAATGAGCAGTTCTTC

D gene: TRBD1
V gene: TRBV7-3
clone size: .
J gene: TRBJ2-3
CDR3 protein: CASSLINQGTDTRYF
CDR3 DNA: TGTGCCAGCAGCTTAATAAATCAGGGGACAGATACGCGGTATTTT

D gene: .
V gene: TRBV6-2/TRBV6-3
clone size: few
J gene: TRBJ2-7
CDR3 protein: CASSYSFQGLRSYEQYF
CDR3 DNA: TGTGCCAGCAGTTACTCGTTTCAGGGCCTCCGCTCCTACGAGCAGTACTTC

D gene: TRBD1
V gene: TRBV7-7
clone size: few
J gene: TRBJ2-2
CDR3 protein: CASSQDRGDGELFF
CDR3 DNA: TGTGCCAGCAGCCAGGACAGGGGTGACGGGGAGCTGTTTTTT

D gene: .
V gene: TRBV20-1
clone size: .
J gene: TRBJ2-3
CDR3 protein: CSASIGTDAQYF
CDR3 DNA: TGCAGTGCTAGTATAGGAACAGATGCGCAGTATTTT

D gene: .
V gene: TRBV27
clone size: once
J gene: TRBJ2-5
CDR3 protein: CASSRTKSQETQYF
CDR3 DNA: TGTGCCAGCAGTAGGACAAAGTCCCAAGAGACCCAGTACTTC

D gene: TRBD2
V gene: TRBV29-1
clone size: many
J gene: TRBJ2-7
CDR3 protein: CSVGGRAYEQYF
CDR3 DNA: TGCAGCGTCGGGGGGAGGGCGTACGAGCAGTACTTC

D gene: .
V gene: TRBV3-1
clone size: many
J gene: TRBJ1-1
CDR3 protein: CASSHGGSNTEAFF
CDR3 DNA: TGTGCCAGCAGCCACGGGGGGTCGAACACTGAAGCTTTCTTT

D gene: .
V gene: TRBV5-7
clone size: many
J gene: TRBJ1-1
CDR3 protein: CASSYDKGPEAFF
CDR3 DNA: TGTGCCAGCAGTTACGACAAGGGCCCTGAAGCTTTCTTT

D gene: .
V gene: TRBV6-2/TRBV6-3
clone size: few
J gene: TRBJ2-1
CDR3 protein: CASSYLNEQFF
CDR3 DNA: TGTGCCAGCAGTTACTTGAATGAGCAGTTCTTC

D gene: .
V gene: TRBV7-8
clone size: .
J gene: TRBJ2-7
CDR3 protein: CASSGKRGGDYEQYF
CDR3 DNA: TGTGCCAGCAGCGGTAAAAGGGGTGGGGACTACGAGCAGTACTTC

D gene: .
V gene: TRBV4-2
clone size: .
J gene: TRBJ1-5
CDR3 protein: CASSQVRDNYQPQHF
CDR3 DNA: TGTGCCAGCAGCCAAGTGAGGGACAACTATCAGCCCCAGCATTTT

D gene: .
V gene: TRBV4-3
clone size: .
J gene: TRBJ1-1
CDR3 protein: CASSQTEGGTEAFF
CDR3 DNA: TGCGCCAGCAGCCAAACAGAAGGGGGCACTGAAGCTTTCTTT

D gene: TRBD1
V gene: TRBV5-1
clone size: few
J gene: TRBJ1-5
CDR3 protein: CASSLRDSDYSNQPQHF
CDR3 DNA: TGCGCCAGCAGCTTGAGGGACAGTGATTATAGCAATCAGCCCCAGCATTTT

D gene: TRBD2
V gene: TRBV20-1
clone size: few
J gene: TRBJ2-1
CDR3 protein: CSARDAGDYNEQFF
CDR3 DNA: TGCAGTGCTAGAGATGCGGGGGATTACAATGAGCAGTTCTTC

D gene: .
V gene: TRBV20-1
clone size: .
J gene: TRBJ2-5
CDR3 protein: CSAPLGGTQYF
CDR3 DNA: TGCAGTGCCCCCCTGGGGGGGACCCAGTACTTC

D gene: .
V gene: TRBV5-6
clone size: few
J gene: TRBJ2-7
CDR3 protein: CASSFSGRLATSSTAGYF
CDR3 DNA: TGTGCCAGCAGCTTTAGCGGTCGGCTGGCTACGAGCAGTACGGCGGGGTACTTC

D gene: .
V gene: TRBV4-3
clone size: many
J gene: TRBJ2-3
CDR3 protein: CASSQDKLPYGTDTQYF
CDR3 DNA: TGCGCCAGCAGCCAAGATAAGCTTCCTTATGGCACAGATACGCAGTATTTT

D gene: .
V gene: TRBV18
clone size: few
J gene: TRBJ1-4
CDR3 protein: CASSPRAGLEKLFF
CDR3 DNA: TGTGCCAGCTCACCACGGGCAGGACTGGAAAAACTGTTTTTT

D gene: .
V gene: TRBV5-1
clone size: many
J gene: TRBJ2-1
CDR3 protein: CASRPSGDIYNEQFF
CDR3 DNA: TGCGCCAGCAGACCGAGCGGGGACATCTACAATGAGCAGTTCTTC

D gene: TRBD2
V gene: TRBV20-1
clone size: .
J gene: TRBJ2-5
CDR3 protein: CSAPGLAGNQATQYF
CDR3 DNA: TGCAGTGCACCAGGACTAGCGGGTAACCAAGCGACCCAGTACTTC

D gene: .
V gene: TRBV7-2
clone size: few
J gene: TRBJ2-7
CDR3 protein: CASSTTGLGEQYF
CDR3 DNA: TGTGCCAGCAGCACCACAGGGTTGGGCGAGCAGTACTTC

D gene: .
V gene: TRBV20-1
clone size: .
J gene: TRBJ1-2
CDR3 protein: CSASGGYTF
CDR3 DNA: TGCAGTGCTAGCGGTGGCTACACCTTC

D gene: .
V gene: TRBV4-3
clone size: many
J gene: TRBJ2-3
CDR3 protein: CASSQGVVADTQYF
CDR3 DNA: TGCGCCAGCAGCCAAGGCGTTGTCGCAGATACGCAGTATTTT

D gene: .
V gene: TRBV6-2/TRBV6-3
clone size: few
J gene: TRBJ2-7
CDR3 protein: CATSIGTYEQYF
CDR3 DNA: TGTGCCACCTCGATAGGAACCTACGAGCAGTACTTC

D gene: .
V gene: TRBV5-8
clone size: .
J gene: TRBJ1-2
CDR3 protein: CASSLDRNNYGYTF
CDR3 DNA: TGTGCCAGCAGCTTGGACCGTAATAACTATGGCTACACCTTC

D gene: TRBD2
V gene: TRBV6-2/TRBV6-3
clone size: .
J gene: TRBJ2-3
CDR3 protein: CAGSWTSGGPPDTQYF
CDR3 DNA: TGTGCCGGCAGTTGGACTAGCGGGGGCCCCCCAGATACGCAGTATTTT

D gene: .
V gene: TRBV6-6
clone size: few
J gene: TRBJ1-2
CDR3 protein: CASSSQSTNYGYTF
CDR3 DNA: TGTGCCAGCAGTTCCCAGTCTACTAACTATGGCTACACCTTC

D gene: .
V gene: TRBV4-2
clone size: .
J gene: TRBJ1-5
CDR3 protein: CASSQDQRGSGQPRHF
CDR3 DNA: TGTGCCAGCAGCCAAGATCAAAGGGGATCGGGGCAGCCCCGGCATTTT

D gene: .
V gene: TRBV6-1
clone size: .
J gene: TRBJ2-7
CDR3 protein: CASSNPLSRGRSSEQYF
CDR3 DNA: TGTGCCAGCAGCAACCCCCTAAGCAGGGGGAGGTCGAGCGAGCAGTACTTC

D gene: .
V gene: TRBV5-6
clone size: .
J gene: TRBJ2-7
CDR3 protein: CASSLAGGAAYEQYF
CDR3 DNA: TGTGCCAGCAGCTTGGCCGGCGGTGCCGCCTACGAGCAGTACTTC

D gene: TRBD2
V gene: TRBV5-1
clone size: few
J gene: TRBJ2-2
CDR3 protein: CASSLTSGGELFF
CDR3 DNA: TGCGCCAGCAGCTTGACTAGCGGTGGGGAGCTGTTTTTT

D gene: .
V gene: TRBV15
clone size: few
J gene: TRBJ1-4
CDR3 protein: CATSRPPATNEKLFF
CDR3 DNA: TGTGCCACCAGCAGACCGCCGGCAACTAATGAAAAACTGTTTTTT

D gene: .
V gene: TRBV7-9
clone size: .
J gene: TRBJ2-1
CDR3 protein: CASSLEFTDSYNEQFF
CDR3 DNA: TGTGCCAGCAGCTTAGAATTCACCGATTCCTACAATGAGCAGTTCTTC

D gene: .
V gene: TRBV3-1
clone size: .
J gene: TRBJ2-2
CDR3 protein: CASSQGHNTGELFF
CDR3 DNA: TGTGCCAGCAGCCAGGGACATAACACCGGGGAGCTGTTTTTT

D gene: .
V gene: TRBV4-3
clone size: .
J gene: TRBJ1-4
CDR3 protein: CASSQRVGTGANEKLFF
CDR3 DNA: TGCGCCAGCAGCCAGCGTGTCGGAACCGGGGCTAATGAAAAACTGTTTTTT

D gene: .
V gene: TRBV5-6
clone size: few
J gene: TRBJ2-7
CDR3 protein: CASSFSGRLATSSTSGYF
CDR3 DNA: .

D gene: TRBD2
V gene: TRBV4-2
clone size: .
J gene: TRBJ2-2
CDR3 protein: CASSQGESSGSLNTGELFF
CDR3 DNA: TGTGCCAGCAGCCAAGGAGAGTCTAGCGGGAGCCTTAACACCGGGGAGCTGTTTTTT

D gene: .
V gene: TRBV4-3
clone size: .
J gene: TRBJ1-1
CDR3 protein: CASSQDRQGNTEAFF
CDR3 DNA: TGCGCCAGCAGCCAAGATCGCCAGGGGAACACTGAAGCTTTCTTT

D gene: .
V gene: TRBV13
clone size: once
J gene: TRBJ2-3
CDR3 protein: CASSVQDTQYF
CDR3 DNA: TGTGCCAGCTCAGTACAAGATACGCAGTATTTT

D gene: .
V gene: TRBV20-1
clone size: many
J gene: TRBJ2-1
CDR3 protein: CSARTQGWANEQFF
CDR3 DNA: TGCAGTGCTAGAACGCAGGGGTGGGCCAATGAGCAGTTCTTC

D gene: .
V gene: TRBV11-2
clone size: .
J gene: TRBJ2-7
CDR3 protein: CASSRGDSYEQYF
CDR3 DNA: TGTGCCAGCAGCCGCGGAGACTCCTACGAGCAGTACTTC

D gene: .
V gene: TRBV6-1
clone size: many
J gene: TRBJ2-7
CDR3 protein: CASSNRGASYEQYF
CDR3 DNA: TGTGCCAGCAGTAACCGCGGAGCCTCCTACGAGCAGTACTTC

D gene: TRBD1
V gene: TRBV20-1
clone size: many
J gene: TRBJ2-4
CDR3 protein: CSAKATGARNIQYF
CDR3 DNA: TGCAGTGCTAAAGCGACAGGGGCGAGAAACATTCAGTACTTC

D gene: .
V gene: TRBV6-2/TRBV6-3
clone size: .
J gene: TRBJ2-1
CDR3 protein: CASSYPPGFTYNEQFF
CDR3 DNA: TGTGCCAGCAGTTACCCACCAGGCTTTACCTACAATGAGCAGTTCTTC

D gene: TRBD2
V gene: TRBV3-1
clone size: .
J gene: TRBJ2-5
CDR3 protein: CASSRPGTSGIQETQYF
CDR3 DNA: TGTGCCAGCAGCCGCCCCGGGACTAGCGGAATCCAAGAGACCCAGTACTTC

D gene: .
V gene: TRBV20-1
clone size: few
J gene: TRBJ2-1
CDR3 protein: CSGRADNYNEQFF
CDR3 DNA: TGCAGTGGCCGGGCCGATAATTACAATGAGCAGTTCTTC

D gene: .
V gene: TRBV12-3/TRBV12-4
clone size: .
J gene: TRBJ1-2
CDR3 protein: CASSFLSYGYTF
CDR3 DNA: TGTGCCAGCAGTTTTCTGAGCTATGGCTACACCTTC

D gene: .
V gene: TRBV7-9
clone size: .
J gene: TRBJ2-2
CDR3 protein: CASSSPRKSGELFF
CDR3 DNA: TGTGCCAGCAGCTCACCGAGAAAGTCCGGGGAGCTGTTTTTT

D gene: TRBD1
V gene: TRBV20-1
clone size: .
J gene: TRBJ2-7
CDR3 protein: CSARGEFRDSYSYNEQYF
CDR3 DNA: TGCAGTGCTAGAGGGGAATTCCGGGACAGCTATTCCTACAATGAGCAGTACTTC

D gene: .
V gene: TRBV12-3/TRBV12-4
clone size: few
J gene: TRBJ2-5
CDR3 protein: CASSSRPVEETQYF
CDR3 DNA: TGTGCCAGCAGTTCCCGACCAGTCGAAGAGACCCAGTACTTC

D gene: .
V gene: TRBV15
clone size: .
J gene: TRBJ2-5
CDR3 protein: CATSRPRELKTQYF
CDR3 DNA: TGTGCCACCAGCAGGCCCCGGGAGCTGAAGACCCAGTACTTC